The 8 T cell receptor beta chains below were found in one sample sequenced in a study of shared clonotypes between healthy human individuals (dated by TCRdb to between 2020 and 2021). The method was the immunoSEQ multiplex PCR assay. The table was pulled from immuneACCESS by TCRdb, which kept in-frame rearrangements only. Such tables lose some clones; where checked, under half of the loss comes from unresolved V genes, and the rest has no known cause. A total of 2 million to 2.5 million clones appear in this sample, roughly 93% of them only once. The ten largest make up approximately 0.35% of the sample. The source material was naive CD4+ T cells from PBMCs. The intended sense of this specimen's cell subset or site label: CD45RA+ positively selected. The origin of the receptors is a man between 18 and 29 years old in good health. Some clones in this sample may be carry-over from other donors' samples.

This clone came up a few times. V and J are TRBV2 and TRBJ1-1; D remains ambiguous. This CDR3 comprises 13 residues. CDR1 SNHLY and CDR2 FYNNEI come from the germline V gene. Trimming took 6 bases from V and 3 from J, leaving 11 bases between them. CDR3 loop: CASSRVRDTEAFF. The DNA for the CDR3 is TGTGCCAGCAGCCGTGTCCGGGACACTGAAGCTTTCTTT.

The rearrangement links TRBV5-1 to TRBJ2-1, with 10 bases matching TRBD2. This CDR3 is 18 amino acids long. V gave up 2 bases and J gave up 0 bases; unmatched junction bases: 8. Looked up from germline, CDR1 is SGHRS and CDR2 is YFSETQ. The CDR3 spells CASSLVYSGRYSYNEQFF. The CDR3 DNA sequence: TGCGCCAGCAGCTTAGTTTATAGCGGGAGGTACTCCTACAATGAGCAGTTCTTC.

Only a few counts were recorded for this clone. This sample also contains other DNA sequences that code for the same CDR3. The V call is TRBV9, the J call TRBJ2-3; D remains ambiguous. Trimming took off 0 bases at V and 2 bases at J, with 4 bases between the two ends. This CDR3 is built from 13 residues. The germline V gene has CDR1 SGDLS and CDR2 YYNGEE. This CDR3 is CASSVGNTDTQYF. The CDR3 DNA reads TGTGCCAGCAGCGTAGGTAACACAGATACGCAGTATTTT.

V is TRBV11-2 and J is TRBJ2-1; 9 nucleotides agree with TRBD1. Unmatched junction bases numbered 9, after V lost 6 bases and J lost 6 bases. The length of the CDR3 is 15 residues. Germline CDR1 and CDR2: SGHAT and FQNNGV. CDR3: CASSRTGALSNEQFF. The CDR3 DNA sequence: TGTGCCAGCAGTAGGACAGGGGCTCTCTCCAATGAGCAGTTCTTC.

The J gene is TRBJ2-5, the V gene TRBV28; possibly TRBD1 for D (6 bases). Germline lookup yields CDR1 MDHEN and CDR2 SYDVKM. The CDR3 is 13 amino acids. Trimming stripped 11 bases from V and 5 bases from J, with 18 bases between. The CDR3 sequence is CAGNRVGSETQYF. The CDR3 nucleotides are TGTGCCGGAAACAGGGTTGGGTCCGAGACCCAGTACTTC.

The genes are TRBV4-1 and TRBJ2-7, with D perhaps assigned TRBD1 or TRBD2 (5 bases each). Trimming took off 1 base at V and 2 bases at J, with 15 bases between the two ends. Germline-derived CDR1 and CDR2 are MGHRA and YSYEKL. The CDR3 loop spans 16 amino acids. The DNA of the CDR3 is TGCGCCAGCAGCCAAGGATCTGGGGGTTATACCTACGAGCAGTACTTC. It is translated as CASSQGSGGYTYEQYF.

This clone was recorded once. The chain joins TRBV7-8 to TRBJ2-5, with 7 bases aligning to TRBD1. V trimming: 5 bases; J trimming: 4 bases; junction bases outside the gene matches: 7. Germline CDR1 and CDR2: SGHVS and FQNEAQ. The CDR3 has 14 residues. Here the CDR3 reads CASSADREGETQYF. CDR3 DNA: TGTGCCAGCAGCGCTGACAGGGAAGGAGAGACCCAGTACTTC.

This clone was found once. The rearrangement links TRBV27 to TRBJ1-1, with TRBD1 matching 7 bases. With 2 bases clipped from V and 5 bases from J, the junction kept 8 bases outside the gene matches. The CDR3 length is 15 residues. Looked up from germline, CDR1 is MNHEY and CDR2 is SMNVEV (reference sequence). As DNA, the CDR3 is TGTGCCAGCAGTTTAGAAGGGGGCGCGAGGACTGAAGCTTTCTTT. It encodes CASSLEGGARTEAFF.